Shown below are 23 T cell receptor beta chains from a single sample sequenced in a study of low-dose radiotherapy and immunotherapy resistance in tumors (dated by TCRdb to the early 2020s). The time point label here, explained by the study, means: before trial treatment. The listed sequencing device is Illumina HiSeq 2500. To make first-strand cDNA, Superscript III was used along with a set of TRAV- and TRBV-specific primers so that both the TCRalpha and TCRbeta chains were covered. A roughly 20-cycle PCR with Phusion amplified the TCRs, pairing a constant-region primer with the adapter that was attached to the V primers. TCRdb took the public reads, trimmed them with fastp at Q25, ran MiXCR for clone calling and kept in-frame beta chains. A single entry per CDR3 protein holds the most common genes and DNA from its merged rows. The sample data list 65,000 to 100,000 distinct CDR3 sequences, and 15% to 20% of these were observed just once. 2.8% of the sample rests with the top ten.

The source was PBMCs, collected before treatment. The receptors originated from a male donor with prostate cancer.

This chain connects TRBV29-1 to TRBJ1-1, with no clear D. The CDR3 spans 11 residues. The germline CDR1 and CDR2 sequences are SQVTM and ANQGSEA. V was pared by 1 base and J by 7 bases, with 7 bases between. CDR3 in amino acids: CSVEGDGEAFF. The CDR3 DNA reads as TGCAGCGTTGAAGGAGACGGTGAAGCTTTCTTT.

With respect to this clonotype: This probably arose from a read error, given a far larger clone one base away. The chain employs TRBV6-2 or TRBV6-3 and TRBJ2-1, with 8 bases that match TRBD1. V gave up 5 bases and J gave up 13 bases; unmatched junction bases: 13. Looked up from germline, CDR1 is MNHEY and CDR2 is SVGEGT. CDR3 length: 14 amino acids. In nucleotides, the CDR3 is TGTGCCAGCAGTGGACAGGGCCACGTGGAGACCCAGTTCTTC. Protein product: CASSGQGHVETQFF.

As to this clonotype: A read error may explain this, as a much larger clone is one base away. V is TRBV14 and J is TRBJ1-2, with D unresolved. Germline V gene lookup returns CDR1 SGHDN and CDR2 FVKESK. The CDR3 sequence is 15 residues long. CDR3 DNA sequence: TGTGCCAGCAGCCAAGATTTGGGCCAGATCTATGGCCACACCTTC. Amino acids: CASSQDLGQIYGHTF. Using reference TRBV14 and TRBJ1-2 for the parts outside the CDR3, the full variable domain is EAGVTQFPSHSVIEKGQTVTLRCDPISGHDNLYWYRRVMGKEIKFLLHFVKESKQDESGMPNNRFLAERTGGTYSTLKVQPAELEDSGVYFCASSQDLGQIYGHTFGSGTRLTVV.

This clonotype was counted many times. The V call is TRBV7-9, the J call TRBJ2-1, with TRBD2 matching 9 bases. The V and J ends lost 5 bases and 7 bases, in that order; junction bases with no gene match: 12. Germline-derived CDR1 and CDR2 are SEHNR and FQNEAQ (reference sequence). The CDR3 covers 16 residues. CDR3 coding DNA: TGTGCCAGCAGCCCTCTGACTAGCGGAGGCAGGAATGAGCAGTTCTTC. Amino acids: CASSPLTSGGRNEQFF. The full variable domain, its missing parts supplied by reference TRBV7-9 and TRBJ2-1, is DTGVSQNPRHKITKRGQNVTFRCDPISEHNRLYWYRQTLGQGPEFLTYFQNEAQLEKSRLLSDRFSAERPKGSFSTLEIQRTEQGDSAMYLCASSPLTSGGRNEQFFGPGTRLTVL.

The table lists this clonotype with many counts. The chain employs TRBV5-1 and TRBJ1-2; TRBD1 might be the D (5 bases). The CDR3 covers 15 residues. The germline V and J ends were trimmed by 3 bases and 1 base, with 13 bases remaining between them. The germline gives CDR1 SGHRS, CDR2 YFSETQ. The CDR3 DNA reads as TGCGCCAGCAGCTCCAAGACAGAACTTAACTATGGCTACACCTTC. This encodes CASSSKTELNYGYTF.

A note on this clonotype: The likely explanation is a read error, given a far larger clone one base away. V is TRBV15 and J is TRBJ2-1; D gene uncertain. The CDR3 loop spans 14 amino acids. Germline CDR1 is LNHNV and CDR2 is YYDKDF (reference sequence). V lost 4 bases and J lost 12, with 19 bases in between. CDR3 in amino acids: CATSTDTLGFGQFF. In nucleotides, the CDR3 is TGTGCCACCAGCACTGACACCTTAGGCTTCGGGCAGTTCTTC.

V usage is TRBV6-6 and J usage is TRBJ2-4, with 14 nucleotides matching TRBD2. The junction had 10 bases not matched to a gene; V was cut back by 5 bases and J by 13 bases. In germline, CDR1 is MNHNY, CDR2 SVGAGI (reference sequence). The CDR3 consists of 15 residues. The CDR3: CASSARTSGGNEQYF. CDR3 nucleotide sequence: TGTGCCAGCAGTGCCCGGACTAGCGGGGGGAATGAGCAGTACTTC.

This clonotype was counted at least ten times. The CDR3 DNA sequence: TGTGCCAGCAGTTTTTCGTCGGGACAGGGGCAAGAGACCCAGTACTTC. This sequence encodes CASSFSSGQGQETQYF. The chain couples TRBV12-3 or TRBV12-4 to TRBJ2-5, with TRBD1 matching over 10 bases. After removal of 3 bases from V and 2 bases from J, the junction contained 6 bases not matched to a gene. This CDR3 has 16 amino acids.

This clonotype has at least ten counts. This rearrangement joins TRBV5-1 to TRBJ2-3, with D possibly matching TRBD2 (6 bases). Trimming stripped 1 base from V and 0 bases from J, with 12 bases between. CDR1 and CDR2 (germline): SGHRS, YFSETQ. The CDR3 sequence is 16 residues long. The CDR3 DNA follows: TGCGCCAGCAGCTTGCGGGGGATGGGAAGCACAGATACGCAGTATTTT. Translation gives CASSLRGMGSTDTQYF.

The V call is TRBV6-1, the J call TRBJ2-3, with TRBD2 matching over 10 bases. After removal of 1 base from V and 8 bases from J, the junction contained 6 bases not matched to a gene. The CDR3 has 15 residues. Germline V gene sequence: CDR1 MNHNS, CDR2 SASEGT. CDR3 sequence (DNA): TGTGCCAGCAGTGAAGATCCGGGACTAGCGTTTACGCAGTATTTT. Protein product: CASSEDPGLAFTQYF.

This clonotype was recorded many times. This chain joins TRBV7-8 and TRBJ2-7, with D maybe TRBD1 (6 bases). CDR3 length: 13 amino acids. Germline V lookup: CDR1 SGHVS, CDR2 FQNEAQ. Trimming stripped 6 bases from V and 5 bases from J, with 14 bases between. The CDR3 nucleotides read TGTGCCAGCAGGCCCTTGGGGGACAACGAGCAGTACTTC. Translated: CASRPLGDNEQYF.

This clonotype was counted many times. This CDR3 reads CAWEAVGAYNEQFF. The CDR3, as DNA: TGTGCCTGGGAAGCGGTAGGGGCCTACAATGAGCAGTTCTTC. The chain recombines TRBV30 with TRBJ2-1; the D gene could be TRBD1 or TRBD2 (5 bases each). CDR3 length equals 14 residues. Germline V gene sequence: CDR1 GTSNPN, CDR2 SVGIG (reference sequence). Between the trimmed V and J ends, which lost 5 bases and 2 bases, there was a span of 13 bases.

This clonotype appeared many times. V and J are TRBV10-3 and TRBJ2-1; unclear D gene. Germline loops: CDR1 ENHRY, CDR2 SYGVKD. Trimming took off 4 bases at V and 8 bases at J, with 15 bases between the two ends. The CDR3 loop spans 14 amino acids. The CDR3 loop is CAISVESRADEQFF. CDR3 sequence (DNA): TGTGCCATCAGTGTAGAGAGTAGGGCCGATGAGCAGTTCTTC.

At least ten counts were recorded for this clonotype. CDR3 protein: CASRARGGQVTSGANVLTF. The CDR3 region has the DNA TGTGCCAGCAGAGCTAGAGGGGGGCAGGTGACCTCTGGGGCCAACGTCCTGACTTTC. V and J are TRBV12-3 or TRBV12-4 and TRBJ2-6; D possibly uses TRBD1 or TRBD2 (6 bases each). Trimming took off 6 bases at V and 0 bases at J, with 21 bases between the two ends. This CDR3 has 19 amino acids.

The CDR3: CASSHSGTSYFNEQFF. The CDR3 DNA follows: TGTGCCAGCAGCCATTCCGGGACTAGCTACTTCAATGAGCAGTTCTTC. The genes are TRBV6-1 and TRBJ2-1; 9 bases line up with TRBD2. The V and J ends lost 6 bases and 6 bases, in that order; junction bases with no gene match: 12. Germline CDR1 MNHNS, CDR2 SASEGT. The CDR3 runs 16 residues.

A word on this clonotype: A far larger clone lies a single base away; this is likely a read error. This chain uses TRBV5-3 with TRBJ2-7, with no clear D. TRBV5-3 is reported as an ORF; its role is uncertain. V was shortened by 8 bases and J by 0 bases, with 12 bases between the two germline ends. The CDR3 is 13 amino acids. The CDR3 reads CASRYKSSYEQYF. In nucleotides, the CDR3 is TGTGCCAGCCGGTACAAGAGCTCCTACGAGCAGTACTTC.

Worth noting for this clonotype: This likely reflects a read error, since a far larger clone is one base away. The V gene is TRBV18, the J gene TRBJ2-1; tentatively, D is TRBD2 (5 bases). Trimming took off 2 bases at V and 13 bases at J, with 18 bases between the two ends. CDR1 and CDR2 from the germline V gene are KGHSH and LQKENI. This CDR3 has 14 residues. The DNA for the CDR3 is TGTGCCAGCTCACCAACTAGTGTTAGGGAGACCCAGTTCTTC. Protein sequence: CASSPTSVRETQFF.

This clonotype was seen at least ten times. The chain links TRBV12-3 or TRBV12-4 to TRBJ2-5, with 7 bases matching TRBD1. The CDR3 covers 15 residues. With V trimmed by 8 bases and J by 1 base, 10 bases remained unmatched. CDR3 loop: CASSGDRLLQETQYF. In DNA, the CDR3 is TGTGCCAGCTCTGGGGACAGACTACTCCAAGAGACCCAGTACTTC.

The CDR3 nucleotides are TGTGCCACCCGCGGGGCACCTCGGTCTAACTATGGCTACACCTTC. It encodes CATRGAPRSNYGYTF. The J gene is TRBJ1-2, the V gene TRBV2; tentative D call: TRBD1 (5 bases). This CDR3 contains 15 residues. Germline-derived CDR1 and CDR2 are SNHLY and FYNNEI. Trimming cost V 10 bases and J 0 bases, with 18 bases left between them.

This clonotype was observed many times. The chain joins TRBV2 to TRBJ2-1; D is ambiguous. Germline V gives CDR1 SNHLY, CDR2 FYNNEI. CDR3 length: 11 amino acids. V was pared by 7 bases and J by 4 bases, with 5 bases between. The CDR3 spells CASMGYNEQFF. In DNA form, the CDR3 reads TGTGCCAGCATGGGATACAATGAGCAGTTCTTC.

This clonotype showed up many times. The rearrangement uses TRBV7-6 and TRBJ2-2; D might be TRBD1 (6 bases). This CDR3 contains 14 residues. V dropped 4 bases and J dropped 7 bases, with 13 bases sitting between them. Germline CDR1 SGHVS, CDR2 FNYEAQ. This CDR3 is CASSSLPGVGELFF. CDR3 sequence (DNA): TGTGCCAGCAGCTCACTACCAGGGGTCGGGGAGCTGTTTTTT.

The table lists this clonotype with many counts. The rearrangement uses TRBV19 and TRBJ2-5; 9 nucleotides match TRBD2. Germline V gene data show CDR1 as LNHDA and CDR2 as SQIVND (reference sequence). The CDR3 extends over 15 amino acids. Trimming at V came to 3 bases and at J to 5 bases, leaving 7 bases not matched to a gene. CDR3 nucleotides: TGTGCCAGTAGTATCCTGTTTGCGGGGGGGGAGACCCAGTACTTC. Protein product: CASSILFAGGETQYF. Combining the CDR3 with reference TRBV19 and TRBJ2-5 gives the whole variable domain DGGITQSPKYLFRKEGQNVTLSCEQNLNHDAMYWYRQDPGQGLRLIYYSQIVNDFQKGDIAEGYSVSREKKESFPLTVTSAQKNPTAFYLCASSILFAGGETQYFGPGTRLLVL.

This clonotype was seen many times. This chain links TRBV19 with TRBJ1-1; D gene unclear. The CDR3 extends over 14 amino acids. V lost 3 bases and J lost 6, with 14 bases in between. Germline CDR1 LNHDA, CDR2 SQIVND (reference sequence). The DNA for the CDR3 is TGTGCCAGTAGTATCCGGACCTCGGATTCTGAAGCTTTCTTT. As protein: CASSIRTSDSEAFF.